This T cell receptor (beta chain) was sequenced for a study of identical twins. This clonotype was picked up many times. Its target is unknown. A universal primer site was added by template switching, and unique molecular identifiers were carried by the cDNA. TCRdb redid the calling of the 5' RACE reads with MiXCR, one entry per CDR3 protein. The repertoire holds some 460,000 distinct CDR3 sequences, with approximately 15% as singletons. The CDR3 loop spans 16 amino acids. Findings and caveats of the study: Carriage of fewer insertions was seen in abundant cord blood beta clonotypes, whereas memory repertoires showed none. Where out-of-frame alpha sequences were twin-shared, they showed excess low generation probability.

In addition, the sample was reused for a study of yellow fever vaccine responses in identical twins.

The source of this sequence is a woman aged 18-35 years in good health. This chain links TRBV21-1 with TRBJ2-2; the D call TRBD1 from the table was never checked on the DNA. TRBV21-1 corresponds to a pseudogene. Sequenced: CD4+ T cells sorted from blood. CDR3 DNA sequence: TGTGCCAGCAGCGCGAGAACAGGGGCGAACACCGGGGAGCTGTTTTTT. This translates into CASSARTGANTGELFF.